This passage covers 18 T cell receptor beta chains from one sample sequenced in a study of CD8 T cells in ankylosing spondylitis. In TCRdb, the 5' RACE reads were re-called with MiXCR into one record per CDR3 protein. Of approximately 38,000 distinct CDR3 sequences in the sample, approximately 2.6% were seen once. The specimen sequenced was blood, either unsorted or a sorted T cell fraction (not recorded which). The receptors were sampled from a male donor with ankylosing spondylitis or in good health (not recorded which).

The sample holds many counts of this clonotype. The J gene is TRBJ1-6, the V gene TRBV9; 7 bases map to TRBD1. From germline, CDR1 is SGDLS and CDR2 YYNGEE. The V and J ends lost 2 bases and 7 bases, in that order; junction bases with no gene match: 6. This CDR3 has 15 residues. CDR3 DNA sequence: TGTGCCAGCAGCGTTCAGGGGGGGGCCAATTCACCCCTCCACTTT. Amino acid sequence: CASSVQGGANSPLHF.

This clonotype was detected many times. The J gene is TRBJ2-7, the V gene TRBV9; unclear D gene. CDR3 size: 15 residues. The V and J ends lost 4 bases and 4 bases respectively, with 18 bases between them. Germline CDR1 SGDLS, CDR2 YYNGEE. The CDR3: CASSLLYSDGYEQYF. The CDR3 DNA reads TGTGCCAGCAGCCTTCTATATTCGGACGGGTACGAGCAGTACTTC.

This clonotype has just a few counts. The chain employs TRBV9 and TRBJ2-1; 8 bases fit TRBD2. After removal of 4 bases from V and 0 bases from J, the junction contained 9 bases not matched to a gene. The CDR3 covers 17 residues. The germline CDR1 and CDR2 sequences are SGDLS and YYNGEE. The CDR3 sequence: CASSLRPGTSSYNEQFF. In DNA, the CDR3 is TGTGCCAGCAGCCTAAGACCCGGGACTAGCTCCTACAATGAGCAGTTCTTC.

The genes are TRBV9 and TRBJ2-1; D not resolved. The CDR3 consists of 13 residues. Germline lookup yields CDR1 SGDLS and CDR2 YYNGEE. V was pared by 3 bases and J by 7 bases, with 11 bases between. CDR3 nucleotides: TGTGCCAGCAGCGCGGCGGCAAGGAATGAGCAGTTCTTC. Translation gives CASSAAARNEQFF.

This clonotype showed up many times. The CDR3 bases are TGTGCCAGCAGCGTAGTCTCGAACACTGAAGCTTTCTTT. As protein: CASSVVSNTEAFF. The chain couples TRBV9 to TRBJ1-1, with unresolved D. This CDR3 has 13 residues. From germline, CDR1 is SGDLS and CDR2 YYNGEE. V lost 0 bases and J lost 1, with 4 bases in between.

This clonotype was counted ten times or more. The chain couples TRBV9 to TRBJ2-5, with D possibly matching TRBD2 (6 bases). Germline V gene data show CDR1 as SGDLS and CDR2 as YYNGEE. The ends were cut back, 3 bases at V and 3 bases at J, with 12 bases in the middle. This CDR3 is 14 amino acids long. The CDR3 sequence: CASSAGLGEETQYF. In DNA form, the CDR3 reads TGTGCCAGCAGCGCGGGACTCGGAGAAGAGACCCAGTACTTC.

The table lists this clonotype with many counts. This sequence joins TRBV7-3 and TRBJ2-7, with D unclear. The CDR3 has 10 residues. Germline CDR1 is SGHTA and CDR2 is FQGTGA. Trimming cost V 5 bases and J 8 bases, with 7 bases left between them. The CDR3 loop reads CASSGLQQYF. The CDR3 DNA reads as TGTGCCAGCAGCGGTCTGCAGCAGTACTTC.

This clonotype appeared many times. The chain links TRBV9 to TRBJ1-1, with TRBD1 matching over 7 bases. CDR3 length equals 15 residues. Germline loops: CDR1 SGDLS, CDR2 YYNGEE. After removal of 5 bases from V and 4 bases from J, the junction contained 11 bases not matched to a gene. CDR3 region: CASRRGDSGGTEAFF. CDR3 bases: TGTGCCAGCAGACGTGGGGACAGCGGTGGCACTGAAGCTTTCTTT. Filled out from reference TRBV9 and TRBJ1-1, the complete variable domain reads DSGVTQTPKHLITATGQRVTLRCSPRSGDLSVYWYQQSLDQGLQFLIQYYNGEERAKGNILERFSAQQFPDLHSELNLSSLELGDSALYFCASRRGDSGGTEAFFGQGTRLTVV.

This clonotype showed up many times. The chain recombines TRBV9 with TRBJ1-2; 7 nucleotides match TRBD1. CDR1 SGDLS and CDR2 YYNGEE come from the germline V gene. The length of the CDR3 is 15 residues. The J segment lost 2 bases and the V segment lost 3 bases, leaving 7 bases of the junction unmatched. The CDR3: CASSARDSVNYGYTF. CDR3 sequence (DNA): TGTGCCAGCAGCGCGCGGGACAGCGTGAACTATGGCTACACCTTC.

Ten or more counts support this clonotype. The rearrangement uses TRBV9 and TRBJ2-1, with 9 bases identical to TRBD2. Per germline, CDR1 SGDLS and CDR2 YYNGEE. The CDR3 has 16 residues. The V and J ends lost 5 bases and 5 bases, in that order; junction bases with no gene match: 11. CDR3: CASRRAGTSQDNEQFF. The CDR3 DNA follows: TGTGCCAGCAGGCGGGCGGGGACTAGCCAGGACAATGAGCAGTTCTTC.

This clonotype showed up many times. CDR3 sequence (DNA): TGTGCCAGCAGCCCCACCGGTAACAGGGGCTATGGCTACACCTTC. This translates into CASSPTGNRGYGYTF. The rearrangement links TRBV9 to TRBJ1-2; 7 bases fit TRBD1. The CDR3 has 15 residues. The germline CDR1 and CDR2 sequences are SGDLS and YYNGEE. V shed 4 bases, J shed 4 bases, and the junction held 10 bases outside the gene matches.

This clonotype was detected a few times. The J gene is TRBJ2-3, the V gene TRBV23-1; 8 bases fit TRBD2. TRBV23-1 is flagged as an ORF with uncertain function. V lost 4 bases, J lost 4 bases, and 7 bases stayed unmatched. This CDR3 has 15 amino acids. The CDR3: CASSPCGRSPDTQYF. DNA for the CDR3: TGCGCCAGCAGTCCTTGCGGGAGGTCCCCAGATACGCAGTATTTT.

This clonotype was seen at least ten times. The chain links TRBV9 to TRBJ2-2; tentative D call: TRBD2 (6 bases). The germline gives CDR1 SGDLS, CDR2 YYNGEE. CDR3 length: 15 residues. Trimming removed 3 bases at V and 1 base at J, with 10 bases between. In DNA form, the CDR3 reads TGTGCCAGCAGCGCTTCCGGGAGGAACACCGGGGAGCTGTTTTTT. Translating gives CASSASGRNTGELFF.

This clonotype was seen many times. In nucleotides, the CDR3 is TGTGCCAGCAGCGCCACTAGCGAATCCTACAATGAGCAGTTCTTC. It is translated as CASSATSESYNEQFF. The chain is built from TRBV9 and TRBJ2-1; 7 bases map to TRBD2. Germline trimming cut 3 bases from V and 1 base from J; bases unmatched to any gene: 4. CDR1 is SGDLS and CDR2 is YYNGEE in the germline V gene. The CDR3 totals 15 residues.

In this sample, this clonotype turned up many times. The V and J genes are TRBV9 and TRBJ2-3; TRBD2 matches 8 bases. Losses at the gene ends were 4 bases for V and 6 bases for J; bases not matched to a gene: 13. There are 16 residues in the CDR3. CDR1 SGDLS and CDR2 YYNGEE come from the germline V gene. The CDR3 DNA reads as TGTGCCAGCAGCACCCGAACTGGGCTAGCGGGCGATACGCAGTATTTT. Translated: CASSTRTGLAGDTQYF.

This clonotype was counted many times. The J gene is TRBJ1-3, the V gene TRBV9; D is ambiguous. The ends were cut back, 0 bases at V and 2 bases at J, with 9 bases in the middle. CDR3 length equals 15 residues. Germline-derived CDR1 and CDR2 are SGDLS and YYNGEE. The CDR3 DNA follows: TGTGCCAGCAGCGTAGGCACCAGGCCTGGAAACACCATATATTTT. Protein sequence: CASSVGTRPGNTIYF.

This clonotype was found many times. The V call is TRBV9, the J call TRBJ2-1; 8 bases align to TRBD1. CDR1 is SGDLS, CDR2 YYNGEE, per germline. The CDR3 has 16 residues. V lost 4 bases and J lost 3; bases outside the gene matches: 9. The chain's CDR3 is CASSLTQGGGYNEQFF. CDR3 sequence (DNA): TGTGCCAGCAGCTTAACACAGGGGGGAGGCTACAATGAGCAGTTCTTC.

This rearrangement joins TRBV9 to TRBJ2-3; D not resolved. Trimming took 4 bases from V and 4 from J, leaving 10 bases between them. The CDR3 spans 13 residues. Looked up from germline, CDR1 is SGDLS and CDR2 is YYNGEE. The CDR3 reads CASSTFPSDTQYF. The CDR3 region has the DNA TGTGCCAGCAGCACCTTCCCTTCAGATACGCAGTATTTT.